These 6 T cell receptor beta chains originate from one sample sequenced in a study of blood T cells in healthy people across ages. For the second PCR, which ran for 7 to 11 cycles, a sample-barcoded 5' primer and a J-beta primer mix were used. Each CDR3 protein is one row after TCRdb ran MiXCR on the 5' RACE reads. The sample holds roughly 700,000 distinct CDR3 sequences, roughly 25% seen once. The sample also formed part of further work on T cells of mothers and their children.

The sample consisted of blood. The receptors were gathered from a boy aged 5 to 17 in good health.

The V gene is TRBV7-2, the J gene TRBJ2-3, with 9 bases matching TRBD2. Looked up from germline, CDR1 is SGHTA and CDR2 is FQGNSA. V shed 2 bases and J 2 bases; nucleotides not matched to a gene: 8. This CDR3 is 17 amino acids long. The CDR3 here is CASSLQAGGPITDTQYF. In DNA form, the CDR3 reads TGTGCCAGCAGCTTACAAGCGGGAGGCCCGATCACAGATACGCAGTATTTT.

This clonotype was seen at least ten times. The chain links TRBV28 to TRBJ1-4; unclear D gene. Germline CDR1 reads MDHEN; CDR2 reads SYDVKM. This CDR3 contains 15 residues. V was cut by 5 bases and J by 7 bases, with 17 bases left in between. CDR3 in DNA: TGTGCCAGCAGTCCCAATCGGACGCCTAGTGAAAAACTGTTTTTT. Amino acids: CASSPNRTPSEKLFF.

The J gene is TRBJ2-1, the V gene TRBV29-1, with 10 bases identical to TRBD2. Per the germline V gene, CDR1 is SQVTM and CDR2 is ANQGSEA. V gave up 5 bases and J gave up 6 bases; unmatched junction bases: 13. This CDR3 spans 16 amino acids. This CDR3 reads CSVRRASGGPSNEQFF. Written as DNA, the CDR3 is TGCAGCGTTAGGCGGGCTAGCGGGGGCCCTTCCAATGAGCAGTTCTTC.

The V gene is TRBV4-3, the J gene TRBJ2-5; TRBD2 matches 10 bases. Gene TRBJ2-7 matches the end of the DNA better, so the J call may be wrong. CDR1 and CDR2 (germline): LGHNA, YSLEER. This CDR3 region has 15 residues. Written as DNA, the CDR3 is TGCGCCAGCAGCCAAGTGAGGACTAGCGGTTACGAGCAGTACTTC. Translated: CASSQVRTSGYEQYF.

The CDR3 DNA sequence: TGCAGCGTTGTCCTCAGGGGATTCTACGAGCAGTACTTC. Translating gives CSVVLRGFYEQYF. This rearrangement joins TRBV29-1 to TRBJ2-1, with a tentative D call TRBD1 (6 bases). Near its end, the DNA agrees better with TRBJ2-7, so the J call may be wrong. This CDR3 spans 13 amino acids. Germline V CDR1 and CDR2: SQVTM, ANQGSEA.

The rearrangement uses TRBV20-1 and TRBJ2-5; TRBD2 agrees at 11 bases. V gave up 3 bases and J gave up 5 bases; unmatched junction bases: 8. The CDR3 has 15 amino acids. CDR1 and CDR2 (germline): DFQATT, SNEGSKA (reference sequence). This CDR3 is CSASRVAGGWETQYF. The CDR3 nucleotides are TGCAGTGCTAGTAGAGTAGCGGGGGGGTGGGAGACCCAGTACTTC.